This TCR beta chain was found in a study of graft-versus-host responses after intestinal transplantation. Concerning this clone: Its specificity is not known.

Generated by immunoSEQ multiplex PCR, the TCRdb table keeps only in-frame clones and is missing some. The sample shows 45,000 to 60,000 clones, about nine tenths of them seen only once. V lost 1 base to trimming and J lost 6 bases; unmatched junction nucleotides: 6. Germline lookup yields CDR1 LGHNA and CDR2 YSLEER. This CDR3 region has 17 residues. V gene TRBV4-3 combines with J gene TRBJ1-6, with TRBD1 identical over 10 bases. This clonotype originated in a human donor who was the organ donor for an intestinal transplant. This specimen consisted of unstimulated CD4+ T cells sorted from spleen or lymph node cells, obtained before transplant. The CDR3 DNA sequence: TGCGCCAGCAGCCAAGCCCTGACAGGGGGCCGTAATTCACCCCTCCACTTT. Protein sequence: CASSQALTGGRNSPLHF.